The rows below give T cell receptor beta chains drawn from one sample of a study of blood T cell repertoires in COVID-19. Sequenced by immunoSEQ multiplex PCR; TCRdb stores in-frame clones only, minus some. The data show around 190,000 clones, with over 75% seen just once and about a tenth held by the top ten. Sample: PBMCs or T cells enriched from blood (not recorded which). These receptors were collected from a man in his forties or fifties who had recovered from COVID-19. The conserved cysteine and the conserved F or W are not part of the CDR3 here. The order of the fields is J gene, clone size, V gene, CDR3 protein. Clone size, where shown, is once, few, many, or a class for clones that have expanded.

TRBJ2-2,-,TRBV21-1,ASSMNRGANTGELF
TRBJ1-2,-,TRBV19,ASSFLQNYYGYT
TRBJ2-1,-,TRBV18,ASSLSGGIPSSYNEQF
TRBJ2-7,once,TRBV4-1,ASSQDPAGRSYEQY
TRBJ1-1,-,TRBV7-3,ASSAQENTEAF
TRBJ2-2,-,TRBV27,ASRRPGVNTGELF
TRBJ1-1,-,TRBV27,ASSQVGTGETEAF
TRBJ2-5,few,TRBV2,ASTQGIEKTQY
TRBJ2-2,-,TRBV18,ASSPTRGNTGELF
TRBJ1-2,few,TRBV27,ASSFRDSRGYT
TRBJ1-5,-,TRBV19,ASSIGWESRNQPQH
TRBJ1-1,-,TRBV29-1,SVEAGPNTEAF
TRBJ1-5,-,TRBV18,ASSSPIQCPPQH
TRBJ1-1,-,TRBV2,ASSEGLPGQGKNTEAF
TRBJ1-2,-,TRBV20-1,SARQDGYT
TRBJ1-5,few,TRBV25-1,ASSEGGLGGNQPQH
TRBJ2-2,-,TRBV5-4,ASSNPGGPNTGELF
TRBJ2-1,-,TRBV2,ASSATSGGHNEQF
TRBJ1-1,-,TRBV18,ASCGVMRTEAF
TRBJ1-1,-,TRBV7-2,ASSGGGGYRTEAF
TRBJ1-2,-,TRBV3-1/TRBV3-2,ASSQTTQYGYT
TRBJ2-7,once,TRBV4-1,ASSQSTETSYEQY
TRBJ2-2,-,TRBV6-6,ASSYSLTGTGELF
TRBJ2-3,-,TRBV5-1,ASSEVAGGPYTDTQY
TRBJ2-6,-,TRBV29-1,SVGTGYSGANVLT
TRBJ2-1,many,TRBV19,ASSIDNYNEQF
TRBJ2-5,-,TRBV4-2,ASSPAGGTGETQY
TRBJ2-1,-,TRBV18,ASSPPTPRSYNEQF
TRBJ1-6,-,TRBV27,ASSLGYRDSPLH
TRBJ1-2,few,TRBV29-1,SVVTGSERGYT
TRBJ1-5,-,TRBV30,AWTSGRGNQPQH
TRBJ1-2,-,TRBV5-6,ASSLGQGAPYGYT
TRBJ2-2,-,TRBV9,ASSVRLAGAGELF
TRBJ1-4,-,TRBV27,ASSLIQGGNEKLF
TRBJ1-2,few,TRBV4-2,ASSRATVTNYGYT
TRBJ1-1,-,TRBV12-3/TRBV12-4,ASSSNGQL
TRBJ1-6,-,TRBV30,AATNRGGRSLH
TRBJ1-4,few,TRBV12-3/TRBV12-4,ASRDHRQKLF
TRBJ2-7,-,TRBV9,ASSVGTGFSSYEQY
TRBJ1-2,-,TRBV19,ATSLRGNSRYT